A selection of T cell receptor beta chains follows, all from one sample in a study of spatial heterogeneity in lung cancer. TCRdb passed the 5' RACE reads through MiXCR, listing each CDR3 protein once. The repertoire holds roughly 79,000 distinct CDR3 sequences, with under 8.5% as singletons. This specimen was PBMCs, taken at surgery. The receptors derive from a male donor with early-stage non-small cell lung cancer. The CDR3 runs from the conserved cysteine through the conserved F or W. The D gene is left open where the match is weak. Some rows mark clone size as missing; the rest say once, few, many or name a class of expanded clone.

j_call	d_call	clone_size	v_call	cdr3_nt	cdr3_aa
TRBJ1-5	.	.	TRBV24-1	TGTGCCACCAGTGATTCGAATCAGCCCCAGCATTTT	CATSDSNQPQHF
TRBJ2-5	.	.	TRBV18	TGTGCCAGCTCACCAAGTTGGCGGGAGACCCAGTACTTC	CASSPSWRETQYF
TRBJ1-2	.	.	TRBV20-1	TGCAGTGCTAGCCGGGCAGATAACTATGGCTACACCTTC	CSASRADNYGYTF
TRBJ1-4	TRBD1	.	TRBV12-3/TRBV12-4	TGTGCCAGCAGTTCCACGAGACAGGGACCTAATGAAAAACTGTTTTTT	CASSSTRQGPNEKLFF
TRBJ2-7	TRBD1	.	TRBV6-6	TGTGCCAGCAGCCGAGAAGGGACAGGGGTTTACGAGCAGTACTTC	CASSREGTGVYEQYF
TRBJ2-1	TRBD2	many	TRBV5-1	TGCGCCAGCAGCTTGACCCCGCCAGGGTCGACTAGCGGATATTACAATGAGCAGTTCTTC	CASSLTPPGSTSGYYNEQFF
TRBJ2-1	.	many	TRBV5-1	TGCGCCAGCAGCTTGATCACTGAGCAGTTCTTC	CASSLITEQFF
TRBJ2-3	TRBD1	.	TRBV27	TGTGTCAGCAGTATGACAGGGGGCAAGGATACGCAGTATTTT	CVSSMTGGKDTQYF
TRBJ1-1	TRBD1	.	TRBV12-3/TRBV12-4	TGTGCCAGCACCATCTGGTGGGACAGTGAAGCTTTCTTT	CASTIWWDSEAFF
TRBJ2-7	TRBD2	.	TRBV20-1	TGCAGTGCCTCCCGCCCAGCGGGAGGTTACGAGCAGTACTTC	CSASRPAGGYEQYF
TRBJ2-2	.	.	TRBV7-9	TGTGCCAGCAGCCCATCCAGGGGAACAACCGGGGAGCTGTTTTTT	CASSPSRGTTGELFF
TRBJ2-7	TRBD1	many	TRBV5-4	TGTGCCAGCAGCCAGGGACAGGGGCGGTACGAGCAGTACTTC	CASSQGQGRYEQYF
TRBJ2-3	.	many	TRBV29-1	TGCAGCGTGGGTGGGGATACGCAGTATTTT	CSVGGDTQYF
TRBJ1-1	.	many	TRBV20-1	TGCAGTGCTAGAAGCCCCCAGCACACTGAAGCTTTCTTT	CSARSPQHTEAFF
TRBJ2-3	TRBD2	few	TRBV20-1	TGCAGTGCTAGACCTCCGGGACTAGCGGGAGGATCTACTAGCACAGATACGCAGTATTTT	CSARPPGLAGGSTSTDTQYF
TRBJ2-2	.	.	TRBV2	TGTGCCAGCAGTCCTACCCGACCCCTGGGCGGGGAGCTGTTTTTT	CASSPTRPLGGELFF
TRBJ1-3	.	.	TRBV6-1	TGTGCCAGCAGTGATCTCCTTTACAGCTCTGGAAACACCATATATTTT	CASSDLLYSSGNTIYF
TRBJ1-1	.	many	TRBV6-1	TGTGCCAGCAGTTTCTTGAACACTGAAGCTTTCTTT	CASSFLNTEAFF
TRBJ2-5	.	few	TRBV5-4	TGTGCCAGCAGCTCCTTCGACGGACAAGAGACCCAGTACTTC	CASSSFDGQETQYF
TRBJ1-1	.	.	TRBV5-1	TGCGCCAGCAGCCTGGGTCTCCTGGTCACTGAAGCTTTCTTT	CASSLGLLVTEAFF
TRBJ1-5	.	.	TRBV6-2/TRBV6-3	TGTGCCAGCAGTTACTCGAAACAGCCCCAGCATTTT	CASSYSKQPQHF
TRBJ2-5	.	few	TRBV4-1	TGCGCCAGCAGCCAAGATTTAGGTGTTTGGACCCAGTACTTC	CASSQDLGVWTQYF
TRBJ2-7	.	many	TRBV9	TGTGCCAGCAGCGCAGGGAGCTCCTACGAGCAGTACTTC	CASSAGSSYEQYF
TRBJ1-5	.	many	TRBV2	TGTGCCAGTGGGACGGACCGAGGGCGCAATCAGCCCCAGCATTTT	CASGTDRGRNQPQHF
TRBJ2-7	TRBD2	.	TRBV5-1	TGCGCCAGCAGCTCGGTAGCGGGAGCTAGGGAGCAGTACTTC	CASSSVAGAREQYF
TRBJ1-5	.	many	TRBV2	TGTGCCAGCAGTGAAGGGGTCGGGGGGTCCCAGCCCCAGCATTTT	CASSEGVGGSQPQHF